This TCR beta chain was found in a study of T-cell memory formation after mild COVID-19. Turning to the study itself: TCR clustering was largely donor specific. General study points: CM and EM subsets held most contracting CD4+ clones; EMRA held CD8+ ones. Researchers found some responding clones in pre-infection memory, a sign that cross-reactive memory joined.

5'RACE primed from the constant segment yielded TCR alpha and TCR beta cDNA libraries bearing sample barcodes and UMIs. TCRdb ran MiXCR on the 5' RACE reads and lists one entry per CDR3 protein. Of about 5,500 distinct CDR3 sequences listed, around 18% are singletons. This clonotype was observed many times. The antigen is undetermined. Trimming left V 3 bases short and J 7 bases short, with 13 bases between. There are 15 residues in the CDR3. The germline V gene has CDR1 MGHRA and CDR2 YSYEKL. This clonotype was obtained from an adult woman who had mild COVID-19 (a few samples of this study predate the infection). Cell type and time point are not known. The specimen sequenced was PBMCs or a T cell subset sorted from them (not recorded which). The rearrangement uses TRBV4-1 and TRBJ1-6; D may be TRBD1 (5 bases). This CDR3 is CASSQGGGSNSPLHF. DNA of the CDR3: TGCGCCAGCAGCCAGGGGGGAGGAAGCAATTCACCCCTCCACTTT.